Listed below are T cell receptor beta chains from one sample, sequenced in a study of T cells expressing NK-cell markers. TCRdb re-analyzed the 5' RACE reads; it lists each CDR3 protein once, without DNA. This sample contains around 550,000 distinct CDR3 sequences. Sequencing used blood T cells: a sorted CD56 or NKG2C T cell subset, CD4+ or CD8+ T cells, or bulk PBMC T cells (not recorded which). These receptors all come from a young man in good health. The CDR3 runs from the conserved cysteine through the conserved F or W. Fields, in order: V gene, J gene, CDR3 protein.

v_call: TRBV3-1
j_call: TRBJ2-1
cdr3_aa: CASSQERLLSYNEQFF

v_call: TRBV5-6
j_call: TRBJ2-2
cdr3_aa: CASSFGLAGGGTGELFF

v_call: TRBV7-6
j_call: TRBJ2-3
cdr3_aa: CASSPTGLATDTQYF

v_call: TRBV10-3
j_call: TRBJ1-3
cdr3_aa: CAISESLSGSGNTIYF

v_call: TRBV5-1
j_call: TRBJ2-3
cdr3_aa: CASSWTTSGGGTDTQYF

v_call: TRBV29-1
j_call: TRBJ2-7
cdr3_aa: CSVAPRARYEQYF

v_call: TRBV12-3/TRBV12-4
j_call: TRBJ2-3
cdr3_aa: CASSSRETSTDTQYF

v_call: TRBV29-1
j_call: TRBJ2-1
cdr3_aa: CSAYLVIRENEQFF

v_call: TRBV7-9
j_call: TRBJ2-1
cdr3_aa: CASSPHRQGFYNEQFF

v_call: TRBV20-1
j_call: TRBJ2-1
cdr3_aa: CSAGLGGLTLYNEQFF